One and the same sample provided the 26 T cell receptor beta chains below, sequenced in a study of blood T cell repertoires in COVID-19. Only in-frame clones appear in the TCRdb table, and some are missing; sequencing was by immunoSEQ multiplex PCR. Of about 190,000 clones detected, less than 90% appear once; the ten largest clones hold 1.1%. Sequences were obtained from peripheral blood. The receptors come from a man aged 25 to 45 with acute or convalescent COVID-19.

This chain joins TRBV30 and TRBJ2-3; weak D call: TRBD2 (6 bases). The ends were cut back, 3 bases at V and 6 bases at J, with 10 bases in the middle. The CDR3 contains 12 residues. CDR1 is GTSNPN and CDR2 is SVGIG in the germline V gene (reference sequence). CDR3 protein: CAWRGGSDTQYF. CDR3 coding DNA: TGTGCCTGGAGGGGAGGTTCGGATACGCAGTATTTT.

The CDR3 nucleotides are TGCGCCAGCAGTAAATTTCGGGACAGGGAAATTATGAACACTGAAGCTTTCTTT. Translating it yields CASSKFRDREIMNTEAFF. The rearrangement joins TRBV5-1 to TRBJ1-1; TRBD1 aligns across 9 bases. Germline V gene sequence: CDR1 SGHRS, CDR2 YFSETQ. The CDR3 runs to 18 residues. V trimming: 5 bases; J trimming: 0 bases; junction bases outside the gene matches: 14.

V and J are TRBV11-2 and TRBJ2-2; 7 bases are shared with TRBD2. This CDR3 is built from 16 residues. Germline loops: CDR1 SGHAT, CDR2 FQNNGV. V shed 1 base and J 5 bases; nucleotides not matched to a gene: 7. The DNA for the CDR3 is TGTGCCAGCAGCTTAGTTCGCGGGGAGGGGACCGGGGAGCTGTTTTTT. Amino acids: CASSLVRGEGTGELFF.

This clone has just a few counts. The J gene is TRBJ2-7, the V gene TRBV6-5; TRBD2 might be the D (5 bases). V lost 8 bases and J 3 bases, leaving 17 bases between the germline ends. This CDR3 contains 14 residues. Germline CDR1 is MNHEY and CDR2 is SVGAGI. Written as DNA, the CDR3 is TGTGCCAGCGCGTCTAGCCTAAGAGACTACGAGCAGTACTTC. Translation: CASASSLRDYEQYF.

The chain links TRBV13 to TRBJ2-5, with TRBD2 matching 10 bases. J gave up 5 bases and V 2 bases, and 8 bases lay outside the gene matches. This CDR3 region has 16 residues. Germline V gene data show CDR1 as PRHDT and CDR2 as FYEKMQ (reference sequence). This CDR3 reads CASSLRVASGSETQYF. The CDR3 nucleotides are TGTGCCAGCAGCTTACGGGTGGCTAGCGGGAGTGAGACCCAGTACTTC. The variable domain in full, completed from reference TRBV13 and TRBJ2-5, reads AAGVIQSPRHLIKEKRETATLKCYPIPRHDTVYWYQQGPGQDPQFLISFYEKMQSDKGSIPDRFSAQQFSDYHSELNMSSLELGDSALYFCASSLRVASGSETQYFGPGTRLLVL.

The CDR3 here is CASSAPGGSYNEQFF. The CDR3 region has the DNA TGTGCCAGCAGCGCCCCGGGGGGTTCCTACAATGAGCAGTTCTTC. The chain combines TRBV9 with TRBJ2-1, with 7 bases lining up with TRBD2. The CDR3 spans 15 residues. V dropped 3 bases and J dropped 1; count of bases not matched to a gene: 4. Germline V gene lookup returns CDR1 SGDLS and CDR2 YYNGEE.

The V call is TRBV7-8, the J call TRBJ2-2, with 7 bases lining up with TRBD1. The CDR3 length is 15 residues. The V gene's germline CDR1 is SGHVS and CDR2 FQNEAQ. The J segment lost 8 bases and the V segment lost 4 bases, leaving 10 bases of the junction unmatched. CDR3 sequence: CASSSITGVFGELFF. The CDR3 DNA reads as TGTGCCAGCAGCTCCATAACAGGGGTCTTTGGGGAGCTGTTTTTT.

The chain joins TRBV28 to TRBJ2-5; no clear D gene. The length of the CDR3 is 11 residues. Trimming removed 6 bases from V and 7 bases from J, with 9 bases in between. Germline lookup yields CDR1 MDHEN and CDR2 SYDVKM. This CDR3 reads CASSRGWTQYF. CDR3 bases: TGTGCCAGCAGCAGAGGTTGGACCCAGTACTTC.

The V gene is TRBV4-1, the J gene TRBJ2-5; tentatively, D is TRBD2 (5 bases). V dropped 4 bases and J dropped 5 bases, with 11 bases sitting between them. Germline lookup yields CDR1 MGHRA and CDR2 YSYEKL. There are 13 residues in the CDR3. DNA for the CDR3: TGCGCCAGCAGCCCTCCGACGGGGGAGACCCAGTACTTC. Amino acid sequence: CASSPPTGETQYF.

A single count supports this clone. This rearrangement joins TRBV4-1 to TRBJ1-2; D is ambiguous. With 0 bases removed from V and 7 bases from J, the gap between germline ends came to 15 bases. Per the germline V gene, CDR1 is MGHRA and CDR2 is YSYEKL. The CDR3 has 15 amino acids. CDR3 coding DNA: TGCGCCAGCAGCCAAGATTACGTCCCGGCGGGTGGCTACACCTTC. Translated, it gives CASSQDYVPAGGYTF.

The genes are TRBV25-1 and TRBJ1-3; no reliable D call. Germline loops: CDR1 MGHDK, CDR2 SYGVNS. This CDR3 has 12 amino acids. V lost 4 bases, J lost 3 bases, and 4 bases lay in between. DNA of the CDR3: TGTGCCAGCAGTGGGAGTGGAAACACCATATATTTT. Translating gives CASSGSGNTIYF.

The CDR3 loop reads CASSYSTGSGDEQYF. As DNA, the CDR3 is TGTGCCAGCAGTTACTCGACAGGGTCCGGGGACGAGCAGTACTTC. V is TRBV6-5 and J is TRBJ2-7; 7 positions agree with TRBD1. V lost 0 bases and J lost 5; bases outside the gene matches: 7. CDR1 is MNHEY, CDR2 SVGAGI, per germline. CDR3 size: 15 residues.

The chain recombines TRBV6-2 or TRBV6-3 with TRBJ1-5; D may be TRBD1 (5 bases). The CDR3 is 16 amino acids. V was pared by 2 bases and J by 7 bases, with 18 bases between. Looked up from germline, CDR1 is MNHEY and CDR2 is SVGEGT. In nucleotides, the CDR3 is TGTGCCAGCAGTTACGGGAGGGGACCAACCAACCAGCCCCAGCATTTT. Translation gives CASSYGRGPTNQPQHF.

V is TRBV5-1 and J is TRBJ2-3; 10 bases agree with TRBD1. The CDR3 has 16 residues. Trimming at V came to 4 bases and at J to 2 bases, leaving 7 bases not matched to a gene. The germline gives CDR1 SGHRS, CDR2 YFSETQ. The chain's CDR3 is CASSPRTGGNTDTQYF. The CDR3 nucleotides are TGCGCCAGCAGCCCGAGGACAGGGGGGAACACAGATACGCAGTATTTT.

This clone was recorded only once. The V call is TRBV5-5, the J call TRBJ2-5; maybe TRBD1 (8 bases). Germline CDR1 and CDR2: SGHKS and YYEKEE (reference sequence). V was shortened by 4 bases and J by 5 bases, with 24 bases between the two germline ends. CDR3 length: 17 amino acids. Written as DNA, the CDR3 is TGTGCCAGCAGCGCGTACGGAAGCACAGGGGGAGGGGAGACCCAGTACTTC. Translating it yields CASSAYGSTGGGETQYF.

This chain connects TRBV28 to TRBJ2-7; possible D gene TRBD1, 5 bases. This CDR3 contains 13 residues. Germline loops: CDR1 MDHEN, CDR2 SYDVKM. V was pared by 5 bases and J by 3 bases, with 11 bases between. DNA of the CDR3: TGTGCCAGCAGTAGGGGTCCCGTCTACGAGCAGTACTTC. Its translation: CASSRGPVYEQYF.

This chain connects TRBV6-4 to TRBJ2-7, with D possibly TRBD1 on 5 matching bases. Germline V CDR1 and CDR2: MRHNA, SNTAGT. This CDR3 has 12 residues. V was pared by 2 bases and J by 6 bases, with 8 bases between. The CDR3 loop is CASSDRGGEQYF. The CDR3 DNA is TGTGCCAGCAGTGACAGGGGCGGCGAGCAGTACTTC.

This chain connects TRBV7-9 to TRBJ2-1; D gene ambiguous. Trimming stripped 3 bases from V and 9 bases from J, with 9 bases between. CDR1 SEHNR and CDR2 FQNEAQ come from the germline V gene (reference sequence). This CDR3 spans 12 amino acids. CDR3 DNA sequence: TGTGCCAGCAGCTTTGCGTCTGGTGAGCAGTTCTTC. It translates to CASSFASGEQFF.

The V call is TRBV6-5, the J call TRBJ2-7, with a possible D match to TRBD2 (6 bases). Germline V CDR1 and CDR2: MNHEY, SVGAGI. The CDR3 extends over 14 amino acids. Between the trimmed V and J ends, which lost 0 bases and 1 base, there was a span of 7 bases. The CDR3 sequence is CASSYSRGSYEQYF. The DNA of the CDR3 is TGTGCCAGCAGTTACTCCCGGGGGTCCTACGAGCAGTACTTC.

The chain couples TRBV12-3 or TRBV12-4 to TRBJ2-3, with unresolved D. V lost 5 bases and J lost 4, with 7 bases in between. The CDR3 consists of 12 residues. The CDR3 region has the DNA TGTGCCAGCAGTACCTTAGCAGATACGCAGTATTTT. As protein: CASSTLADTQYF.

The chain links TRBV5-1 to TRBJ1-5, with a possible D match to TRBD1 (6 bases). Looked up from germline, CDR1 is SGHRS and CDR2 is YFSETQ. Trimming removed 4 bases from V and 6 bases from J, with 26 bases in between. The CDR3 totals 18 residues. The CDR3 coding sequence is TGCGCCAGCAGCCCCAAGGACAGCCCCGAAATTTCCACTCAGCCCCAGCATTTT. Protein product: CASSPKDSPEISTQPQHF.

This clone was detected only once. The rearrangement uses TRBV11-2 and TRBJ2-2, with 7 bases aligning to TRBD1. CDR3 length equals 15 residues. V dropped 7 bases and J dropped 0; count of bases not matched to a gene: 5. Germline V gene lookup returns CDR1 SGHAT and CDR2 FQNNGV. The DNA for the CDR3 is TGTGCCAGCAATGAAGGGGGCGCGAACACCGGGGAGCTGTTTTTT. Translating gives CASNEGGANTGELFF.

This chain links TRBV24-1 with TRBJ2-1; 7 bases are shared with TRBD1. Trimming at V came to 3 bases and at J to 6 bases, leaving 1 base not matched to a gene. Looked up from germline, CDR1 is KGHDR and CDR2 is SFDVKD. The CDR3 has 13 residues. CDR3 loop: CATSDRDSNEQFF. CDR3 in DNA: TGTGCCACCAGTGATCGGGACAGCAATGAGCAGTTCTTC.

This chain links TRBV28 with TRBJ1-2; a possible D gene is TRBD1 (5 bases). The CDR3 totals 14 residues. The germline gives CDR1 MDHEN, CDR2 SYDVKM. V dropped 2 bases and J dropped 10 bases, with 17 bases sitting between them. CDR3 region: CASSLISRASLYTF. The CDR3 coding sequence is TGTGCCAGCAGTTTAATAAGCAGGGCCTCCCTCTACACCTTC.

This clone has a handful of counts. The chain joins TRBV9 to TRBJ1-1; D possibly corresponds to TRBD1 (5 bases). This CDR3 has 15 residues. CDR1 and CDR2 (germline): SGDLS, YYNGEE. Trimming took 2 bases from V and 1 from J, leaving 12 bases between them. The CDR3 nucleotides read TGTGCCAGCAGCGTTACTTCGACAGAGAACACTGAAGCTTTCTTT. Translating it yields CASSVTSTENTEAFF.

This clone was recorded once. The chain links TRBV20-1 to TRBJ1-6, with D unresolved. CDR3 length equals 10 residues. Per the germline V gene, CDR1 is DFQATT and CDR2 is SNEGSKA (reference sequence). Trimming shortened V by 8 bases and J by 8 bases, and 7 bases separated the two germline ends. The CDR3 here is CSPRYSPLHF. CDR3 DNA sequence: TGCAGTCCTCGGTATTCACCCCTCCACTTT.